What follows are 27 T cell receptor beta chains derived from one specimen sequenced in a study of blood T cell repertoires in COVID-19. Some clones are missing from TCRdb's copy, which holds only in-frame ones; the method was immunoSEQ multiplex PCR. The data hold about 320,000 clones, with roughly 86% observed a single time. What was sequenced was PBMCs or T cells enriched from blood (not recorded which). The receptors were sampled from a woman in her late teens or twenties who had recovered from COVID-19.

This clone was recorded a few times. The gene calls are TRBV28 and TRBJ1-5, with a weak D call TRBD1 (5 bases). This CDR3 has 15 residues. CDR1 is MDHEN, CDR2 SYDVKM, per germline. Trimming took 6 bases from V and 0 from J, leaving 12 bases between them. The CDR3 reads CASRKLGHSNQPQHF. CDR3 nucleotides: TGTGCCAGCAGGAAACTGGGGCATAGCAATCAGCCCCAGCATTTT.

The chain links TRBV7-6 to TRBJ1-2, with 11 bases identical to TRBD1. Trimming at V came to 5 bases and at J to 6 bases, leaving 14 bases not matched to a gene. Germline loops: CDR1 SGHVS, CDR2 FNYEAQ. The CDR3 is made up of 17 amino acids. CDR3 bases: TGTGCCAGCAGCCCCCGGCGGACAGGGGGCGCGGGGGATGGCTACACCTTC. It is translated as CASSPRRTGGAGDGYTF.

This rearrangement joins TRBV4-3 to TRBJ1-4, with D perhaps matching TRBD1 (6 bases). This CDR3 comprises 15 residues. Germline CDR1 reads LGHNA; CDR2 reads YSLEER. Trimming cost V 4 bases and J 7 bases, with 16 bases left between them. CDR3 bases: TGCGCCAGCAGCCGAGAACAGGGTTTGGGTGAAAAACTGTTTTTT. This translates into CASSREQGLGEKLFF.

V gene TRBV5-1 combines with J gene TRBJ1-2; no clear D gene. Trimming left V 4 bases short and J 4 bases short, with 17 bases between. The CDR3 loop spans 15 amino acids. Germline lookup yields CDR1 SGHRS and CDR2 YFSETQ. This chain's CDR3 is CASSREGGVTYGYTF. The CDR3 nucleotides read TGCGCCAGCAGCAGGGAGGGAGGCGTTACCTATGGCTACACCTTC.

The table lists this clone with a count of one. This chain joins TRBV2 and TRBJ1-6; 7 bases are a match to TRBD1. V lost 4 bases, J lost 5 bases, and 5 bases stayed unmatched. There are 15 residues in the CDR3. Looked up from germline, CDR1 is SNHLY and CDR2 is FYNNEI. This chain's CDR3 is CASSVGRGDNSPLHF. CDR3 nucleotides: TGTGCCAGCAGTGTCGGCAGGGGGGATAATTCACCCCTCCACTTT. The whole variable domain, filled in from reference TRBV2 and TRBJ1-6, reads EPEVTQTPSHQVTQMGQEVILRCVPISNHLYFYWYRQILGQKVEFLVSFYNNEISEKSEIFDDQFSVERPDGSNFTLKIRSTKLEDSAMYFCASSVGRGDNSPLHFGNGTRLTVT.

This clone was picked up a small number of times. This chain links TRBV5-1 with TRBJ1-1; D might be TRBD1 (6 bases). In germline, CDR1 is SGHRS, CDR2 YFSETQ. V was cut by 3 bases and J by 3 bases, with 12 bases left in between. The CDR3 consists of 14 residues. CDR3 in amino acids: CASSSTGRDTEAFF. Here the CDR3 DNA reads TGCGCCAGCAGCTCCACAGGGAGGGACACTGAAGCTTTCTTT.

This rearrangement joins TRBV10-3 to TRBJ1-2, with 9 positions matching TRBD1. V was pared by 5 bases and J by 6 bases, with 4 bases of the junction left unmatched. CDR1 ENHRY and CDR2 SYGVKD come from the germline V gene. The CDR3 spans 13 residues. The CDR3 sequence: CAISPRDRDGYTF. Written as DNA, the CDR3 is TGTGCCATCAGTCCCCGGGACAGGGATGGCTACACCTTC.

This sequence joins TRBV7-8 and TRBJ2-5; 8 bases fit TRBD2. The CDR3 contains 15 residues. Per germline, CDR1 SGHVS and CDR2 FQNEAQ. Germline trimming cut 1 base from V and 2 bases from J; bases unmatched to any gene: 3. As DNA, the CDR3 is TGTGCCAGCAGCTTAGTCGGGACTAGACAAGAGACCCAGTACTTC. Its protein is CASSLVGTRQETQYF.

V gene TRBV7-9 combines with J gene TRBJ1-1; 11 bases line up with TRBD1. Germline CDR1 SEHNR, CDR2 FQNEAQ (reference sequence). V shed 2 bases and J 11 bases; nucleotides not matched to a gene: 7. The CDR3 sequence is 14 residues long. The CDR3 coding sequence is TGTGCCAGCAGCTTACCGGGACAGGGGGAACGGGCTTTCTTT. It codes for CASSLPGQGERAFF.

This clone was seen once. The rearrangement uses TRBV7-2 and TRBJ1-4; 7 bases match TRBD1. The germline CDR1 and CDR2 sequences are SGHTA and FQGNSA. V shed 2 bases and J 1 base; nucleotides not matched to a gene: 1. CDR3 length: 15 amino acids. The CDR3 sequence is CASSLRTGTNEKLFF. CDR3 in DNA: TGTGCCAGCAGCTTAAGGACAGGAACTAATGAAAAACTGTTTTTT.

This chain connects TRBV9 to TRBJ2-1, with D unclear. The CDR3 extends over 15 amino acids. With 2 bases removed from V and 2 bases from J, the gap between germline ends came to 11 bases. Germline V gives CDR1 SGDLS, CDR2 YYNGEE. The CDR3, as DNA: TGTGCCAGCAGCGTTGGTGCTAACCCCTACAATGAGCAGTTCTTC. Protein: CASSVGANPYNEQFF.

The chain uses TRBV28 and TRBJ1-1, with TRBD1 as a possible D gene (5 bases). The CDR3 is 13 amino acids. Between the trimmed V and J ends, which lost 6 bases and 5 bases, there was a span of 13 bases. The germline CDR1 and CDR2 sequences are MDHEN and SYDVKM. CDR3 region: CASRVRGGTEAFF. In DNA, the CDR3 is TGTGCCAGCAGGGTACGGGGGGGGACTGAAGCTTTCTTT.

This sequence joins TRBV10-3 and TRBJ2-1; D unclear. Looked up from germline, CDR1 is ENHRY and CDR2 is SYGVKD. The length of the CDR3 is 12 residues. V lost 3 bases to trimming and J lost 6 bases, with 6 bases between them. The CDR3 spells CAISELANEQFF. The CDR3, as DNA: TGTGCCATCAGTGAATTAGCCAATGAGCAGTTCTTC.

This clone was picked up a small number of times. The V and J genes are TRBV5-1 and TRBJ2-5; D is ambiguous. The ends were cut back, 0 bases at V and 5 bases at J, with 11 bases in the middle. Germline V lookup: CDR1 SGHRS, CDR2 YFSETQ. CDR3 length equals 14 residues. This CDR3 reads CASSLVAGVETQYF. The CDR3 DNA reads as TGCGCCAGCAGCTTGGTTGCCGGAGTGGAGACCCAGTACTTC.

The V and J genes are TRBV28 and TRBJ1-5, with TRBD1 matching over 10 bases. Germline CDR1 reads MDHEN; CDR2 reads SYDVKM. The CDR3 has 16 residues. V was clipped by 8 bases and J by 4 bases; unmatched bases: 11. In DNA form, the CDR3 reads TGTGCCAGCTCCTGGGGGACAGGGGTCGCTAATCAGCCCCAGCATTTT. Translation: CASSWGTGVANQPQHF.

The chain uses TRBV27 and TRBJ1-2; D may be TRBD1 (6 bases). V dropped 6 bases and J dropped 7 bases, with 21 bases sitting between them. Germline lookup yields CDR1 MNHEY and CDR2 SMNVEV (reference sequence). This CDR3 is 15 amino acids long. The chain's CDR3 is CASSGAGTYLGGYTF. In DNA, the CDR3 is TGTGCCAGCAGCGGAGCAGGGACATACCTTGGTGGCTACACCTTC.

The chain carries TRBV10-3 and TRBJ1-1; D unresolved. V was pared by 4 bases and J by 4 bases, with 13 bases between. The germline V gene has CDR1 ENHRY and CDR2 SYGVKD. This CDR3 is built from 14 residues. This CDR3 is CAISGLLRGTEAFF. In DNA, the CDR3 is TGTGCCATCAGTGGCCTTCTCAGAGGCACTGAAGCTTTCTTT.

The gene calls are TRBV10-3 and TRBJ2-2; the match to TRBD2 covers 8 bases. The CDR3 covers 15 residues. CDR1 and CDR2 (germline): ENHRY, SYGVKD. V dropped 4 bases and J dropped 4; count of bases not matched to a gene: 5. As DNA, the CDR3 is TGTGCCATCAGTGGAAGCGGGAGTCCCACCGGGGAGCTGTTTTTT. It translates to CAISGSGSPTGELFF.

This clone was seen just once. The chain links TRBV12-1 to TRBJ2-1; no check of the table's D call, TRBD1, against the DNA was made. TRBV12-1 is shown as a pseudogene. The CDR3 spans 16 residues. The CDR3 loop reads CASSPATGQTDNEQFF. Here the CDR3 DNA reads TGTGCCAGCAGCCCAGCGACAGGGCAGACTGACAATGAGCAGTTCTTC.

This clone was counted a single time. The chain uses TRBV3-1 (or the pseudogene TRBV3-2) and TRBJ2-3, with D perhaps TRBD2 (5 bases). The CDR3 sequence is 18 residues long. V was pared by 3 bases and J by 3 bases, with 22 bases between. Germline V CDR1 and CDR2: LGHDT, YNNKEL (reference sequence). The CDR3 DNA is TGTGCCAGCAGCCACGAACCCTTCCCGGGAACCGGGACAGATACGCAGTATTTT. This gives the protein CASSHEPFPGTGTDTQYF.

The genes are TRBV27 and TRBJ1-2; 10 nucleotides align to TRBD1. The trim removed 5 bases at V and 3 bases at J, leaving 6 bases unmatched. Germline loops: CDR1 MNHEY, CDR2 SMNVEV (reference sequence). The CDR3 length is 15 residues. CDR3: CASSPTGGRYYGYTF. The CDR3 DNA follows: TGTGCCAGCAGTCCGACAGGGGGCCGTTACTATGGCTACACCTTC.

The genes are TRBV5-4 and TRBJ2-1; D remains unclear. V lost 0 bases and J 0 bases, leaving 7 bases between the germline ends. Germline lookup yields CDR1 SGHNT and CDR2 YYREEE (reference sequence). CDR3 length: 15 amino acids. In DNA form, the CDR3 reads TGTGCCAGCAGCTTGGTTGTGAGCTCCTACAATGAGCAGTTCTTC. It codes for CASSLVVSSYNEQFF. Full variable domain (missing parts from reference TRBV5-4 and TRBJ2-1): ETGVTQSPTHLIKTRGQQVTLRCSSQSGHNTVSWYQQALGQGPQFIFQYYREEENGRGNFPPRFSGLQFPNYSSELNVNALELDDSALYLCASSLVVSSYNEQFFGPGTRLTVL.

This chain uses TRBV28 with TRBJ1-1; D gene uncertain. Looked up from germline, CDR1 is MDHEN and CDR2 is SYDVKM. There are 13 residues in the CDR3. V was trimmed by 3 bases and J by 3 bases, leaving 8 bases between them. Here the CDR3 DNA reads TGTGCCAGCAGTTTTGGGGAGCACACTGAAGCTTTCTTT. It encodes CASSFGEHTEAFF.

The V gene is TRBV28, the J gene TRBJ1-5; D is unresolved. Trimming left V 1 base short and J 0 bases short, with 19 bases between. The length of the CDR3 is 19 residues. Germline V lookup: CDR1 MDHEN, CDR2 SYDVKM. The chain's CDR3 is CASSLYGIGLPYSNQPQHF. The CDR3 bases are TGTGCCAGCAGTTTATATGGTATCGGTTTACCTTATAGCAATCAGCCCCAGCATTTT.

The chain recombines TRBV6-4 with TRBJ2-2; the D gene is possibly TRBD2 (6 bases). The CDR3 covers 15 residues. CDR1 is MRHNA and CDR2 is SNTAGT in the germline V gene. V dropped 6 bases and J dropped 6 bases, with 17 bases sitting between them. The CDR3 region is CASRPSGVVAGELFF. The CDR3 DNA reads TGTGCCAGCAGGCCATCGGGAGTGGTGGCCGGGGAGCTGTTTTTT.

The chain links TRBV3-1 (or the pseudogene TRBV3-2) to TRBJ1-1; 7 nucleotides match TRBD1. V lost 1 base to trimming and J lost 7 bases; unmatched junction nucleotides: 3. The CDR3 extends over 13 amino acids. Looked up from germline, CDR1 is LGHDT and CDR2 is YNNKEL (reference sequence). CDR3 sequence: CASSQGRDSEAFF. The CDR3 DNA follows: TGTGCCAGCAGCCAAGGCCGGGACAGTGAAGCTTTCTTT.

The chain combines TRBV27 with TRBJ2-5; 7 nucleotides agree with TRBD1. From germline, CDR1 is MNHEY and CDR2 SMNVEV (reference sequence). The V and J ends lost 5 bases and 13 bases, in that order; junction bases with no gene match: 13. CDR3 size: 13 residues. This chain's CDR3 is CASSKSTGRDRYF. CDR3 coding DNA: TGTGCCAGCAGTAAGTCGACAGGGAGAGACCGGTACTTC.